Listed below are T cell receptor beta chains from one sample, sequenced in a study of blood T cells in healthy people across ages. TCRdb analysed the 5' RACE reads with MiXCR anew, one entry per CDR3 protein. The sample has approximately 1.5 million distinct CDR3 sequences, 42% seen once. Sequenced: blood. These receptors originate from a woman under 30 in good health. CDR3s include the opening cysteine and the closing phenylalanine or tryptophan. A D gene is named only where the DNA matches it firmly. The size entry is marked missing in some rows and otherwise reads once, few, many or a size class.

CDR3aa	CDR3nt	v_gene	j_gene	len	abundance	d_gene
CASSQVKNGYYEQYF	TGTGCCAGCAGCCAAGTTAAGAACGGGTACTACGAGCAGTACTTC	TRBV14	TRBJ2-7	15	once	NA
CSARDREQGNEQFF	TGCAGTGCTAGAGATCGGGAACAGGGCAATGAGCAGTTCTTC	TRBV20-1	TRBJ2-1	14	NA	NA
CASSRTSWYQETQYF	TGTGCCAGCAGCCGGACTAGCTGGTACCAAGAGACCCAGTACTTC	TRBV25-1	TRBJ2-5	15	few	TRBD2
CASSPGGQEEYQETQYF	TGTGCCAGCAGCCCTGGAGGACAGGAGGAGTACCAAGAGACCCAGTACTTC	TRBV3-1	TRBJ2-5	17	few	TRBD1
CASTSTGYNSPLHF	TGTGCCAGCACCTCGACAGGATATAATTCACCCCTCCACTTT	TRBV12-3/TRBV12-4	TRBJ1-6	14	few	NA
CAIMAGGVYEQFF	TGTGCCATCATGGCGGGAGGGGTCTATGAGCAGTTCTTC	TRBV10-3	TRBJ2-1	13	few	TRBD2
CASSIQRTLSEQFF	TGTGCCAGCAGCATCCAGCGAACCCTATCTGAGCAGTTCTTC	TRBV12-3/TRBV12-4	TRBJ2-1	14	NA	NA
CSATGGGWNGYTF	TGCAGTGCTACCGGGGGTGGGTGGAATGGCTACACCTTC	TRBV20-1	TRBJ1-2	13	NA	NA
CASSDPDTQYF	TGTGCCAGCAGTGACCCGGATACGCAGTATTTT	TRBV2	TRBJ2-3	11	NA	NA
CSARDSRREGGTEAFF	TGCAGTGCTAGAGATTCAAGGCGTGAGGGCGGAACTGAAGCTTTCTTT	TRBV20-1	TRBJ1-1	16	NA	NA
CSVELAEYSNQPQHF	TGCAGCGTTGAATTGGCAGAGTATAGCAATCAGCCCCAGCATTTT	TRBV29-1	TRBJ1-5	15	NA	NA
CASSSWTVSYEQYF	TGTGCCAGCAGTTCTTGGACCGTTTCGTACGAGCAGTACTTC	TRBV27	TRBJ2-7	14	NA	NA
CASSPTWAWGYTF	TGTGCCAGTAGTCCGACCTGGGCGTGGGGCTACACCTTC	TRBV19	TRBJ1-2	13	few	NA
CSARVPGVFEQYF	TGCAGTGCTAGAGTCCCAGGGGTCTTCGAGCAGTACTTC	TRBV20-1	TRBJ2-7	13	NA	NA
CASSSDRGNNEQFF	TGTGCCAGCAGTTCGGACAGGGGCAACAATGAGCAGTTCTTC	TRBV6-5	TRBJ2-1	14	few	TRBD1
CASSSSVQPQHF	TGTGCCAGCAGCTCCTCCGTACAGCCCCAGCATTTT	TRBV7-2	TRBJ1-5	12	NA	NA
CASTSSPSPSDAQYF	TGTGCCAGCACAAGTAGTCCTAGTCCCTCAGATGCGCAGTATTTT	TRBV11-1	TRBJ2-3	15	NA	NA
CASSFQQGVNTEAFF	TGTGCCAGCAGTTTCCAACAGGGTGTGAACACTGAAGCTTTCTTT	TRBV28	TRBJ1-1	15	once	NA
CASSPQTTNEKLFF	TGTGCCAGCAGCCCCCAGACTACTAATGAAAAACTGTTTTTT	TRBV7-9	TRBJ1-4	14	few	NA
CAISTETSGRYEQYF	TGTGCCATCTCGACCGAGACTAGCGGGAGGTACGAGCAGTACTTC	TRBV12-3/TRBV12-4	TRBJ2-7	15	few	TRBD2
CASSPQQGPYTDTQYF	TGTGCCAGCAGTCCACAACAGGGGCCGTACACAGATACGCAGTATTTT	TRBV27	TRBJ2-3	16	NA	TRBD1
CATSFLRGGRFQPQHF	TGTGCCACCAGTTTCCTCCGAGGGGGCCGGTTTCAGCCCCAGCATTTT	TRBV7-8	TRBJ1-5	16	NA	TRBD1
CASTLTGKAYEQYF	TGTGCCAGCACCTTGACAGGCAAGGCGTACGAGCAGTACTTC	TRBV28	TRBJ2-7	14	NA	NA
CSARDGQRGQETQYF	TGCAGTGCTAGAGATGGACAGCGCGGGCAAGAGACCCAGTACTTC	TRBV20-1	TRBJ2-5	15	NA	NA
CSTTDQGYGYTF	TGCAGTACGACCGATCAGGGCTATGGCTACACCTTC	TRBV20-1	TRBJ1-2	12	NA	NA
CASSQRAGMNTEAFF	TGTGCCAGCAGCCAAAGGGCAGGCATGAACACTGAAGCTTTCTTT	TRBV7-2	TRBJ1-1	15	NA	NA
CASSQPEARSKDTQYF	TGCGCCAGCAGCCAGCCGGAAGCCAGGAGCAAAGATACGCAGTATTTT	TRBV4-3	TRBJ2-3	16	NA	NA
CASSGESNSPLHF	TGTGCCAGCTCCGGCGAATCAAATTCGCCCCTCCACTTT	TRBV2	TRBJ1-6	13	NA	NA
CASSPLGRPQETQYF	TGTGCCAGCAGCCCACTCGGCAGGCCCCAAGAGACCCAGTACTTC	TRBV12-3/TRBV12-4	TRBJ2-5	15	NA	NA
CASSFGVALTGELFF	TGCGCCAGCAGCTTCGGTGTAGCGTTGACCGGGGAGCTGTTTTTT	TRBV4-3	TRBJ2-2	15	NA	NA
CAGSFTSEGPNEQFF	TGTGCCGGCAGTTTCACTAGCGAGGGTCCCAATGAGCAGTTCTTC	TRBV28	TRBJ2-1	15	NA	TRBD2
CASSERRAETQYF	TGTGCCAGCAGCGAGAGGAGGGCAGAGACCCAGTACTTC	TRBV9	TRBJ2-5	13	NA	NA
CASSSGKRGQGTYEQYF	TGTGCCAGCAGCTCCGGGAAACGGGGACAGGGGACCTACGAGCAGTACTTC	TRBV5-4	TRBJ2-7	17	few	TRBD1
CAGSRIPMGQLMNTEAFF	TGTGCCGGCTCACGGATTCCCATGGGACAGCTTATGAACACTGAAGCTTTCTTT	TRBV18	TRBJ1-1	18	NA	TRBD1
CSVEKDTQYF	TGCAGCGTTGAGAAGGACACGCAGTATTTT	TRBV29-1	TRBJ2-3	10	NA	NA
CASSLSRLPTYGYTF	TGCGCCAGCAGCTTGAGTCGCTTGCCGACCTATGGCTACACCTTC	TRBV5-1	TRBJ1-2	15	NA	NA
CASSQEGRAIMNTEAFF	TGTGCCAGCAGCCAAGAGGGCAGGGCGATCATGAACACTGAAGCTTTCTTT	TRBV3-1	TRBJ1-1	17	few	NA
CASRYGQGIDEQYF	TGTGCCAGCAGATATGGACAGGGAATCGACGAGCAGTACTTC	TRBV28	TRBJ2-7	14	NA	TRBD1
CSVEDSSGGFTDTQYF	TGCAGCGTTGAAGATAGTAGCGGGGGGTTCACAGATACGCAGTATTTT	TRBV29-1	TRBJ2-3	16	few	TRBD2
CASSQDRSGGFYNEQFF	TGCGCCAGCAGCCAAGATCGATCGGGGGGGTTTTACAATGAGCAGTTCTTC	TRBV4-3	TRBJ2-1	17	NA	TRBD2
CASSSGLAGVQETQYF	TGTGCCAGCAGCTCCGGACTAGCGGGGGTTCAAGAGACCCAGTACTTC	TRBV7-2	TRBJ2-5	16	NA	TRBD2
CASSPGSSANQPQHF	TGTGCCAGCAGCCCCGGGAGTTCCGCAAATCAGCCCCAGCATTTT	TRBV7-9	TRBJ1-5	15	NA	NA
CASSIGTGGDTQYF	TGTGCCAGCAGCATAGGAACAGGGGGAGATACGCAGTATTTT	TRBV9	TRBJ2-3	14	NA	TRBD1
CASSLGAFANEQFF	TGTGCCAGCAGCCTTGGGGCCTTTGCGAATGAGCAGTTCTTC	TRBV6-1	TRBJ2-1	14	few	NA
CASSFVGQGLNTYNEQFF	TGTGCCAGCAGCTTCGTAGGTCAGGGACTGAACACCTACAATGAGCAGTTCTTC	TRBV7-9	TRBJ2-1	18	few	NA
CASSLTYFYEQYF	TGTGCCAGCAGCTTAACTTACTTCTACGAGCAGTACTTC	TRBV7-2	TRBJ2-7	13	few	NA
CASSFREQETQFF	TGTGCCAGCAGTTTCAGGGAACAAGAGACCCAGTTCTTC	TRBV28	TRBJ2-1	13	NA	NA
CASSRLEAVDTQYF	TGTGCCAGCAGTCGACTAGAAGCGGTAGATACGCAGTATTTT	TRBV6-5	TRBJ2-3	14	many	NA
CSARVRDPRTWASEKLFF	TGCAGTGCTAGAGTACGGGACCCTCGAACGTGGGCTTCTGAAAAACTGTTTTTT	TRBV20-1	TRBJ1-4	18	few	NA
CSARDLGSGYTF	TGCAGTGCTAGAGATCTAGGGTCTGGCTACACCTTC	TRBV20-1	TRBJ1-2	12	many	NA
CASRLGLAGGPGYQETQYF	TGTGCCAGCAGGCTCGGACTAGCGGGAGGGCCCGGGTACCAAGAGACCCAGTACTTC	TRBV28	TRBJ2-5	19	NA	TRBD2